A selection of T cell receptor beta chains follows, all from one sample in a study of shared clonotypes between healthy human individuals. Generated by immunoSEQ multiplex PCR, the TCRdb table keeps only in-frame clones and is missing some. The table shows 2 million to 3 million clones, with approximately 92% occurring only once. Sequencing input: naive CD4+ T cells sorted from blood. The receptors derive from a young man in good health. Each CDR3 is given with its conserved first and last residue.

v_gene,CDR3aa
TRBV5-4,CASSLTSGDNEQFF
TRBV5-6,CASSYLGTGNYEQYF
TRBV7-9,CASSVGTTGELFF
TRBV5-6,CASSPRDRAGNTIYF
TRBV11-1,CASSPRWGGELFF
TRBV6-1,CASSEVRVGRRNTEAFF
TRBV5-1,CASSTQPGAVGTSGGSSTDTQYF
TRBV20-1,CSASGVYGYTF
TRBV10-1,CASPPGDRHSNQPQHF
TRBV6-5,CASRSGTGGNEQFF
TRBV6-5,CASSYSLGWAGEQFF